The 8 T cell receptor beta chains below all came from one sample that was sequenced in a study of PD-L1 blockade in urothelial cancer. Measured with immunoSEQ multiplex PCR; TCRdb has only the in-frame clones, and not every one. The table lists 30,000 to 40,000 clones, more than 65% of them singletons. Sample: PBMCs, taken around atezolizumab (anti-PD-L1) treatment. All receptors derive from a man aged 60 to 69 with urothelial cancer.

By sample fraction, this clone is medium-sized. This chain connects TRBV18 to TRBJ2-3; TRBD2 aligns across 7 bases. Germline CDR1 is KGHSH and CDR2 is LQKENI. Trimming removed 4 bases from V and 5 bases from J; junction bases left unmatched: 12. The CDR3 runs to 16 residues. CDR3 DNA sequence: TGTGCCAGCTCACGGGGGAGGACTAGAGGTGGAGATACGCAGTATTTT. Translation: CASSRGRTRGGDTQYF.

The CDR3 region has the DNA TGTGCCAGCAGGGACAGCACTAGCACAGATACGCAGTATTTT. It translates to CASRDSTSTDTQYF. The V gene is TRBV6-5, the J gene TRBJ2-3; possible D gene TRBD1, 6 bases. The germline V gene has CDR1 MNHEY and CDR2 SVGAGI. V was pared by 6 bases and J by 0 bases, with 10 bases between. The CDR3 is 14 amino acids.

This rearrangement joins TRBV30 to TRBJ1-5; 7 nucleotides agree with TRBD1. CDR3 size: 15 residues. Losses at the gene ends were 1 base for V and 7 bases for J; bases not matched to a gene: 10. The germline CDR1 and CDR2 sequences are GTSNPN and SVGIG (reference sequence). In DNA form, the CDR3 reads TGTGCCTGGAGTGGCGGGCAGGGGGTTTTACAGCCCCAGCATTTT. It translates to CAWSGGQGVLQPQHF.

The genes are TRBV7-2 and TRBJ1-5; D not resolved. The CDR3 is 14 residues long. CDR1 and CDR2 (germline): SGHTA, FQGNSA. The V gene lost 5 bases and the J gene lost 0 bases, with 8 bases spanning the gap. CDR3 coding DNA: TGTGCCAGCAGCCCCGGGAATAGCAATCAGCCCCAGCATTTT. Translating gives CASSPGNSNQPQHF.

The rearrangement links TRBV15 to TRBJ2-5, with a tentative D call TRBD2 (5 bases). The V and J ends lost 1 base and 6 bases respectively, with 9 bases between them. The CDR3 is 13 amino acids. Germline V lookup: CDR1 LNHNV, CDR2 YYDKDF (reference sequence). CDR3 coding DNA: TGTGCCACCAGCAGAGTGGGAGAGAAGACCCAGTACTTC. As protein: CATSRVGEKTQYF.

This clone has more than one count but fewer than ten. J is TRBJ2-2 and V is TRBV2; tentatively, D is TRBD2 (5 bases). Looked up from germline, CDR1 is SNHLY and CDR2 is FYNNEI. This CDR3 has 14 residues. Trimming removed 8 bases from V and 5 bases from J, with 15 bases in between. In DNA form, the CDR3 reads TGTGCCAGCGGCGGAGAGTGGACTACCGGGGAGCTGTTTTTT. Amino acid sequence: CASGGEWTTGELFF.

The chain carries TRBV4-1 and TRBJ2-3, with 10 bases that match TRBD2. The ends lost 2 bases at V and 2 bases at J; junction bases unmatched: 7. This CDR3 has 17 amino acids. CDR1 is MGHRA, CDR2 YSYEKL, per germline. The CDR3 bases are TGCGCCAGCAGCCAACAACCAGCGGGAGGGCCCACAGATACGCAGTATTTT. Its protein is CASSQQPAGGPTDTQYF.

The chain joins TRBV19 to TRBJ2-7, with 8 bases matching TRBD1. This CDR3 comprises 15 residues. Germline V CDR1 and CDR2: LNHDA, SQIVND (reference sequence). The V and J ends lost 1 base and 2 bases, in that order; junction bases with no gene match: 4. The CDR3 reads CASSIGDRGTYEQYF. In DNA, the CDR3 is TGTGCCAGTAGTATAGGAGACAGGGGAACCTACGAGCAGTACTTC.